These T cell receptor beta chains were read from a single sample in a study of metastatic and nonmetastatic thyroid tumors. TCRdb reanalyzed the PCR reads via MiXCR. The sample contains tens of thousands of clones, 10% to 15% of which appear only once. Source material: blood. The receptor set was obtained from a female donor with papillary thyroid cancer or a benign thyroid nodule (not recorded which). Some clones in this sample may be carry-over from other donors' samples. CDR3s include the opening cysteine and the closing phenylalanine or tryptophan. A D gene is named only where the DNA matches it firmly. A clone size is listed for some rows: how often the clone was seen (once, few, many), or a class if it is expanded.

CDR3,DNA,D,size,V,J
CASAVTGEYGYTF,TGTGCCTCCGCCGTGACAGGGGAGTATGGCTACACCTTC,TRBD1,many,TRBV10-3,TRBJ1-2
CASTGGRMNTEAFF,TGTGCCAGCACGGGGGGCCGGATGAACACTGAAGCTTTCTTT,.,many,TRBV11-3,TRBJ1-1
CSASDEPGETQYF,TGCAGTGCTAGTGATGAGCCGGGGGAGACCCAGTACTTC,.,many,TRBV20-1,TRBJ2-5
CATSRDLPANEQFF,TGTGCCACCAGCAGAGATCTCCCCGCGAATGAGCAGTTCTTC,.,many,TRBV15,TRBJ2-1
CASSPPDALEGEAFF,TGTGCCAGCTCACCACCGGATGCGCTTGAGGGTGAAGCTTTCTTT,.,few,TRBV18,TRBJ1-1
CASSLSQTGELFF,TGTGCCAGCAGCTTAAGTCAGACCGGGGAGCTGTTTTTT,.,.,TRBV7-2,TRBJ2-2
CATAGPTNTGELFF,TGTGCCACAGCCGGACCTACGAACACCGGGGAGCTGTTTTTT,.,many,TRBV24-1,TRBJ2-2
CAWGGETQYF,TGTGCCTGGGGGGGAGAGACCCAGTACTTC,.,many,TRBV30,TRBJ2-5
CASSLADYGYTF,TGTGCCAGCAGCTTGGCAGACTATGGCTACACCTTC,.,.,TRBV7-8,TRBJ1-2
CASSSGPYAEAFF,TGTGCCAGCAGTTCGGGACCCTACGCTGAAGCTTTCTTT,.,many,TRBV28,TRBJ1-1
CASSPKTGEGTEAFF,TGCGCCAGCAGCCCAAAGACAGGGGAGGGGACTGAAGCTTTCTTT,TRBD1,many,TRBV4-1,TRBJ1-1
CDSSTYLVRDKQYF,TGTGACAGCAGCACCTACTTGGTAAGGGACAAGCAGTACTTC,.,.,TRBV7-2,TRBJ2-7
CASSYFKTGTGDTDTQYF,TGTGCCAGCAGTTACTTTAAAACCGGGACTGGAGACACAGATACGCAGTATTTT,.,few,TRBV6-2/TRBV6-3,TRBJ2-3
CASSLASASGANVLTF,TGCGCCAGCAGCTTGGCCTCAGCGTCTGGGGCCAACGTCCTGACTTTC,.,many,TRBV5-1,TRBJ2-6
CSAYTGTTNTEAFF,TGCAGTGCTTATACCGGGACAACGAACACTGAAGCTTTCTTT,.,many,TRBV20-1,TRBJ1-1
CATHGSTGELFF,TGTGCCACCCATGGGAGCACCGGGGAGCTGTTTTTT,.,.,TRBV6-1,TRBJ2-2
CAISEAGANNQPQHF,TGTGCCATCAGTGAGGCAGGGGCGAACAATCAGCCCCAGCATTTT,.,many,TRBV10-3,TRBJ1-5
CASSLGGVLSGNEQFF,TGCGCCAGCAGCTTGGGTGGGGTACTATCGGGCAATGAGCAGTTCTTC,.,once,TRBV5-1,TRBJ2-1
CATRPLMVLNEQFF,TGTGCCACTAGACCCCTGATGGTACTCAATGAGCAGTTCTTC,.,few,TRBV27,TRBJ2-1
CASSIGDTDTQYF,TGTGCCAGTAGTATTGGAGACACAGATACGCAGTATTTT,.,many,TRBV19,TRBJ2-3
CASSLAVSYEQYF,TGTGCCAGCAGCTTAGCGGTCTCCTACGAGCAGTACTTC,.,many,TRBV7-2,TRBJ2-7
CASSLDQGGYEQFF,TGTGCCAGCAGCTTAGACCAGGGAGGCTATGAGCAGTTCTTC,.,many,TRBV7-6,TRBJ2-1
CSATPLWFSNTEAFF,TGCAGTGCTACACCTTTGTGGTTCAGTAACACTGAAGCTTTCTTT,.,few,TRBV20-1,TRBJ1-1
CASSPDRDNYGYTF,TGTGCCAGCAGTCCGGACAGAGATAACTATGGCTACACCTTC,.,many,TRBV6-1,TRBJ1-2
CASSGLDSSTDTQYF,TGTGCCAGCAGCGGACTGGACAGTAGCACAGATACGCAGTATTTT,.,many,TRBV7-8,TRBJ2-3
CASISSGPPTYNEQFF,TGTGCCAGCATCTCCAGCGGACCCCCCACCTACAATGAGCAGTTCTTC,.,few,TRBV6-1,TRBJ2-1
CASSQNNYGYTF,TGTGCCAGCAGTCAGAATAACTATGGCTACACCTTC,.,many,TRBV12-3/TRBV12-4,TRBJ1-2
CASSYRGTGQAGELFF,TGTGCCAGCAGTTACCGCGGGACAGGGCAAGCCGGGGAGCTGTTTTTT,TRBD1,medium-sized,TRBV6-2/TRBV6-3,TRBJ2-2
CAISATSGRAGDTQYF,TGTGCCATCAGTGCGACTAGCGGGAGGGCTGGAGATACGCAGTATTTT,TRBD2,many,TRBV10-3,TRBJ2-3
CASLTENTEAFF,TGTGCCAGCTTGACGGAAAACACTGAAGCTTTCTTT,.,many,TRBV2,TRBJ1-1
CASSIDRDAYGYTF,TGTGCCAGCAGTATCGACAGGGACGCATATGGCTACACCTTC,TRBD1,few,TRBV12-3/TRBV12-4,TRBJ1-2
CASSSYPQGVGYEQYF,TGTGCCAGCAGTTCTTATCCACAGGGGGTTGGGTACGAGCAGTACTTC,TRBD1,many,TRBV6-1,TRBJ2-7
CASSFPVDTIYF,TGTGCCAGCAGTTTTCCGGTGGACACCATATATTTT,.,many,TRBV28,TRBJ1-3
CASRDRRNYGYTF,TGTGCCAGCCGGGACAGGAGAAACTATGGCTACACCTTC,TRBD1,many,TRBV2,TRBJ1-2
CSAIYFTDTQYF,TGCAGTGCCATATACTTCACAGATACGCAGTATTTT,.,many,TRBV20-1,TRBJ2-3
CASSSITSGTTYEQYF,TGTGCCAGCAGTTCAATTACTAGCGGGACTACCTACGAGCAGTACTTC,TRBD2,medium-sized,TRBV6-2/TRBV6-3,TRBJ2-7
CASSPQGTEVEQYF,TGTGCCAGCAGTCCTCAGGGGACCGAGGTCGAGCAGTACTTC,.,many,TRBV2,TRBJ2-7
CASSDLSAGYEQYF,TGTGCCAGCAGTGATCTGTCCGCGGGTTACGAGCAGTACTTC,.,many,TRBV6-1,TRBJ2-7
CASSLIQGLAYEQYF,TGTGCCAGCAGTTTAATCCAGGGGCTAGCCTACGAGCAGTACTTC,.,many,TRBV28,TRBJ2-7
CASSLTLLAGATGELFF,TGCGCCAGCAGCTTGACTTTGCTAGCGGGAGCCACCGGGGAGCTGTTTTTT,TRBD2,many,TRBV5-1,TRBJ2-2
CASSDEAGSTNTQYF,TGTGCCAGCAGTGATGAAGCGGGGTCCACAAATACGCAGTATTTT,TRBD2,.,TRBV6-1,TRBJ2-3
CASSYGLVGNYEQYF,TGTGCCAGCAGTTACGGGTTGGTAGGGAACTACGAGCAGTACTTC,.,.,TRBV6-6,TRBJ2-7
CSATRDYNNEQFF,TGCAGTGCTACCCGGGACTACAACAATGAGCAGTTCTTC,TRBD2,.,TRBV20-1,TRBJ2-1
CASTGTIGNSYEQYF,TGTGCCAGCACGGGAACTATCGGGAACTCCTACGAGCAGTACTTC,.,.,TRBV2,TRBJ2-7
CASSEDGWHTEAFF,TGTGCCAGCAGCGAGGACGGCTGGCACACTGAAGCTTTCTTT,.,few,TRBV2,TRBJ1-1
CASSDGSYGYTF,TGCGCCAGCAGCGACGGAAGCTATGGCTACACCTTC,.,.,TRBV5-1,TRBJ1-2
CASSQFGSYEQYF,TGTGCCAGCAGCCAATTCGGGTCCTACGAGCAGTACTTC,.,many,TRBV7-8,TRBJ2-7
CSVMTGTNNEQFF,TGCAGCGTAATGACAGGGACCAACAATGAGCAGTTCTTC,TRBD1,many,TRBV29-1,TRBJ2-1
CASSQGQTGTEAFF,TGTGCCAGCAGCCAAGGTCAAACAGGGACCGAAGCTTTCTTT,.,many,TRBV3-1,TRBJ1-1
CSAIRAYPDTQYF,TGCAGTGCTATTAGGGCGTATCCAGATACGCAGTATTTT,.,many,TRBV20-1,TRBJ2-3
CATSERGTVNEQFF,TGTGCCACCAGTGAAAGAGGGACCGTCAATGAGCAGTTCTTC,.,many,TRBV24-1,TRBJ2-1
CASSPGGHTYEQYF,TGTGCCAGCAGCCCTGGTGGCCACACCTACGAGCAGTACTTC,.,many,TRBV28,TRBJ2-7
CASSLGQNYGYTF,TGTGCCAGCAGCTTGGGACAAAACTATGGCTACACCTTC,.,many,TRBV12-3/TRBV12-4,TRBJ1-2
CSARAPPDTQYF,TGCAGTGCAAGGGCACCCCCGGATACGCAGTATTTT,.,many,TRBV20-1,TRBJ2-3
CAIMGGSSYNEQFF,TGTGCCATCATGGGCGGGAGCTCCTACAATGAGCAGTTCTTC,TRBD2,many,TRBV10-3,TRBJ2-1
CASSEIAGHLYF,TGTGCCAGCAGTGAGATAGCGGGGCATCTGTATTTT,TRBD2,many,TRBV25-1,TRBJ2-3
CASSAWTSGTGEQYF,TGTGCCAGTAGTGCCTGGACTAGCGGGACCGGGGAGCAGTACTTC,TRBD2,many,TRBV19,TRBJ2-7
CASSSYGRGSYEQYF,TGTGCCAGCAGCTCATATGGGCGGGGATCCTACGAGCAGTACTTC,.,many,TRBV12-3/TRBV12-4,TRBJ2-7
CSARAGGEVYEQYF,TGCAGTGCTAGAGCTGGCGGAGAAGTCTACGAGCAGTACTTC,.,many,TRBV20-1,TRBJ2-7